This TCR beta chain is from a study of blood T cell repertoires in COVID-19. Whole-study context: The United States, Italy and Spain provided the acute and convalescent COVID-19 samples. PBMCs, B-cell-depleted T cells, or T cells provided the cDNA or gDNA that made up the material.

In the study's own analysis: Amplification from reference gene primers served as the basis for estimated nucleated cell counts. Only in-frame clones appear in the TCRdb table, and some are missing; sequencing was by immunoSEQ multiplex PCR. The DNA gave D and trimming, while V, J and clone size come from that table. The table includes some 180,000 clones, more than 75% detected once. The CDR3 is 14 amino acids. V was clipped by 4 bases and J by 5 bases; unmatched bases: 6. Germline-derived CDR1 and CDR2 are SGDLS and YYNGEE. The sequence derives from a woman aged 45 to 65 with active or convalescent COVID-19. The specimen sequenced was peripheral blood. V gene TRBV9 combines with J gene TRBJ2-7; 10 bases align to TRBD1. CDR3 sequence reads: CASSPRQGADEQYF. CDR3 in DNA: TGTGCCAGCAGCCCCCGACAGGGGGCTGACGAGCAGTACTTC.